This TCR beta chain was retrieved from a study of post-analysis software for immune sequencing data. For the study at large: Relapsing-remitting, secondary progressive and progressive-relapsing forms of multiple sclerosis all featured among disease courses. Study-wide results and limits: Patients had higher frequencies than controls of five or six TRBV segments, including TRBV5-6, TRBV5-1 and TRBV20-1. Strong co-clustering by F measure was evident for samples that had been prepared in the same batch. The study found significantly lower normalized Chao1 diversity in multiple sclerosis patients than in controls.

V shed 0 bases and J shed 2 bases, with 6 bases lying between them. The CDR3 consists of 14 residues. Germline CDR1 MNHEY, CDR2 SVGAGI. Unique-molecular-identifier-tagged TCR beta cDNA libraries were used. Each sample of roughly 1 to 11 million input T cells yielded 500,000 or so cDNA molecules, so each molecule approximated one T cell. TCRdb recomputed calls from the PCR reads with MiXCR, one row per CDR3 protein. This sample has hundreds of thousands of distinct CDR3 sequences, with about 32% found just once. This clonotype was found a few times. The antigen remains undetermined. The V gene is TRBV6-5, the J gene TRBJ2-3; a weak D match, TRBD2 (5 bases). The sequenced material came from blood. This clonotype was sampled from a girl aged 10-17 years with multiple sclerosis. CDR3 sequence reads: CASSYSTITDTQYF. The CDR3, as DNA: TGTGCCAGCAGTTACTCGACTATCACAGATACGCAGTATTTT.